The present entry profiles one T cell receptor (beta chain) with its context. The assay was immunoSEQ multiplex PCR, and TCRdb's table has in-frame clones only and misses some. Seen here are 140,000 or so clones, more than 60% observed once, and the top ten hold more than 1.5%. Between the trimmed V and J ends, which lost 0 bases and 7 bases, there was a span of 13 bases. The CDR3 covers 16 residues. Looked up from germline, CDR1 is MNHNS and CDR2 is SASEGT. The data derive from a study of blood T cell repertoires in COVID-19. Across the whole study: In each case, the material was cDNA or gDNA derived from T cells, B-cell-depleted T cells, or PBMCs.

Material for sequencing was peripheral blood. This TCR came from a woman aged 60-75 years with acute or convalescent COVID-19. This chain connects TRBV6-1 to TRBJ1-6; the D gene is possibly TRBD1 (6 bases). The CDR3 region has the DNA TGTGCCAGCAGTGAAGCGCGAGGCAGGGGAAATTCACCCCTCCACTTT. Translating gives CASSEARGRGNSPLHF.